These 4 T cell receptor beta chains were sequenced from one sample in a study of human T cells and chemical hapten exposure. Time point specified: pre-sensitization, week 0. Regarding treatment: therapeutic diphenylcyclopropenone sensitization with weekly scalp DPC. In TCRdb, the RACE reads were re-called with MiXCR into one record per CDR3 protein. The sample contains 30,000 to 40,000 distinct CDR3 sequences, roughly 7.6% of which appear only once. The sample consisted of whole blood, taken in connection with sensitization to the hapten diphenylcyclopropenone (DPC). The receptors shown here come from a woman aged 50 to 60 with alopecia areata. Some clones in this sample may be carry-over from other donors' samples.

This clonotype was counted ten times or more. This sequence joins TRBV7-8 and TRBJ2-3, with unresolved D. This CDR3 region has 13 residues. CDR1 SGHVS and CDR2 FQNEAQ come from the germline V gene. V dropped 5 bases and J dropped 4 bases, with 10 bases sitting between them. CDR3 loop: CASSILGSDTQYF. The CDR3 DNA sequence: TGTGCCAGCAGCATCCTGGGCTCAGATACGCAGTATTTT.

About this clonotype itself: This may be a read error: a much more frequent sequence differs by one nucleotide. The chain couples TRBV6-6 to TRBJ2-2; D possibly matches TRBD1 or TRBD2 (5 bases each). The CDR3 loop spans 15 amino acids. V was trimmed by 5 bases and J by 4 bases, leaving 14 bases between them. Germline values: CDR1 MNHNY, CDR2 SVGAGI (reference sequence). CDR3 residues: CASSTRTGTTGELFF. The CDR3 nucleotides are TGTGCCAGCAGTACGCGGACGGGGACCACCGGGGAGCTGTTTTTT.

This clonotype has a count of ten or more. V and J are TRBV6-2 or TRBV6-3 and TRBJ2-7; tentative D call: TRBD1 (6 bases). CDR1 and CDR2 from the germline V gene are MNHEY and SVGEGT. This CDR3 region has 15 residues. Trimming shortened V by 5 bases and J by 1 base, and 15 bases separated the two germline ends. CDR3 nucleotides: TGTGCCAGCAGTCCCCCGGGACACGAATCCTACGAGCAGTACTTC. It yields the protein CASSPPGHESYEQYF.

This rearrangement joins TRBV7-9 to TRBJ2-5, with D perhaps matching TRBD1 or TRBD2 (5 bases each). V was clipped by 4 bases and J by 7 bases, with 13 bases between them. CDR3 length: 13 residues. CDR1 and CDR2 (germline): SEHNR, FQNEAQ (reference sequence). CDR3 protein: CASSWGTVGTQYF. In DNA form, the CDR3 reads TGTGCCAGCAGCTGGGGGACGGTCGGGACCCAGTACTTC.